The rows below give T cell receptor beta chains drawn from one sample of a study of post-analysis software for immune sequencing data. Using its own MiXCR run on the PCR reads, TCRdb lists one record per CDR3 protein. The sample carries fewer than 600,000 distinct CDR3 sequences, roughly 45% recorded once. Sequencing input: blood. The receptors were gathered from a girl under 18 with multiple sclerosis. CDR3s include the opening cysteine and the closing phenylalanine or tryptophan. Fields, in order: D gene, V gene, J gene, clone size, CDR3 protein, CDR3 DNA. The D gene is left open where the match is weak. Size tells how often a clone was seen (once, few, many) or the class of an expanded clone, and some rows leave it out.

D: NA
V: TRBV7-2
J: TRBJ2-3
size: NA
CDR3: CASSTTGSLYTDTQYF
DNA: TGTGCCAGCAGCACGACAGGTTCCCTATACACAGATACGCAGTATTTT

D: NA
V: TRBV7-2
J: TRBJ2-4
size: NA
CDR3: CASSVEPLLAKNIQYF
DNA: TGTGCCAGCAGCGTAGAGCCCCTCCTAGCCAAAAACATTCAGTACTTC

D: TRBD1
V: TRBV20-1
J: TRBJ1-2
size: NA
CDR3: CSARDGTGGGYTF
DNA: TGCAGTGCTAGAGACGGGACAGGGGGTGGCTACACCTTC

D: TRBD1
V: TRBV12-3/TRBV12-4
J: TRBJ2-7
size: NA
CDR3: CASSRRDRVCEQYF
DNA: TGTGCCAGCAGTCGCCGGGACAGGGTCTGCGAGCAGTACTTC

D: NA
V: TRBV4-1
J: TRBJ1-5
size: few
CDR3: CASSQDQTAPTPQHF
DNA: TGCGCCAGCAGCCAAGATCAGACAGCCCCAACGCCCCAGCATTTT

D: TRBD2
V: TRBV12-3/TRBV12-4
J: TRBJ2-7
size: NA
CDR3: CASSVDLAGVAYEQYF
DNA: TGTGCCAGCAGTGTAGACCTAGCGGGAGTTGCTTACGAGCAGTACTTC

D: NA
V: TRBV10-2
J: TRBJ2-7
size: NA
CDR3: CASSRPPTSYEQYF
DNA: TGCGCCAGCAGCCGACCGCCGACTAGCTACGAGCAGTACTTC

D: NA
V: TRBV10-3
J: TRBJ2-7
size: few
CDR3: CAISTLESGEQYF
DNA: TGTGCCATCAGCACTCTAGAGTCTGGCGAGCAGTACTTC

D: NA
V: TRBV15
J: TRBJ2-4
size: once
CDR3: CATSYEFLGLIAKNIQYF
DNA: TGTGCCACCAGCTATGAATTCTTGGGACTGATAGCCAAAAACATTCAGTACTTC

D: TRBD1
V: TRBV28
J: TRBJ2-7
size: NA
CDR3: CASSLGTGDSYEQYF
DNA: TGTGCCAGCAGTTTAGGGACAGGGGACTCCTACGAGCAGTACTTC

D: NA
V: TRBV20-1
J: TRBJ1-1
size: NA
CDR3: CNAKGTGDTEAFF
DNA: TGCAATGCGAAAGGGACGGGGGATACTGAAGCTTTCTTT

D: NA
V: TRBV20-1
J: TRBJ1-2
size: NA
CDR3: CSARDYGEGTSDYGYTF
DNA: TGCAGTGCTAGAGATTACGGGGAAGGGACCAGTGACTATGGCTACACCTTC

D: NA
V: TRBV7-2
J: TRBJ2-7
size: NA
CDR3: CASSSFGSSYEQYF
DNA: TGTGCCAGCAGCTCGTTCGGGAGCTCCTACGAGCAGTACTTC

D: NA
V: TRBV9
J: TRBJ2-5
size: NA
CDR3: CASSVEPHRETQYF
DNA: TGTGCCAGCAGCGTAGAACCCCACCGAGAGACCCAGTACTTC

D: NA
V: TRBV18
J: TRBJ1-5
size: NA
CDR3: CASSQDLGAQPQHF
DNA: TGTGCCAGCTCACAGGACCTGGGGGCTCAGCCCCAGCATTTT

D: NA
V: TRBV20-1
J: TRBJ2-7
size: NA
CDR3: CSARDETRFHEQYF
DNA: TGCAGTGCTAGAGATGAGACTAGGTTCCACGAGCAGTACTTC

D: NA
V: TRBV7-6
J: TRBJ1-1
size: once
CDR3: CASSQTSGGTEAFF
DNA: TGTGCCAGCAGTCAGACGTCAGGAGGGACTGAAGCTTTCTTT

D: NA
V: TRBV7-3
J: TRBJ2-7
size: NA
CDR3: CASSLAPGRGYEQYF
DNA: TGTGCCAGCAGCTTAGCGCCCGGGAGAGGTTACGAGCAGTACTTC

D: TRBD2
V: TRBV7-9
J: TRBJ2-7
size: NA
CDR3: CASSPLGGRTDEQYF
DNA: TGTGCCAGCAGCCCCCTGGGCGGGAGGACCGACGAGCAGTACTTC

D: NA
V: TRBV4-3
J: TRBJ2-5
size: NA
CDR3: CASSQEGGSPKETQYF
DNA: TGCGCCAGCAGCCAAGAGGGTGGATCCCCCAAAGAGACCCAGTACTTC

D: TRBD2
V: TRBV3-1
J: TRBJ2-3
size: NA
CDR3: CASSQDRLADTQYF
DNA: TGTGCCAGCAGCCAAGATCGTCTAGCGGACACGCAGTATTTT

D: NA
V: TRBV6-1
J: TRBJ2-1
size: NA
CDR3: CASSALRGEQFF
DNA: TGTGCCAGCAGCGCCCTACGGGGTGAGCAGTTCTTC

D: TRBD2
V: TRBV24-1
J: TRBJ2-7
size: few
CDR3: CATGGTNSYEQYF
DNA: TGTGCCACCGGGGGGACTAACTCCTACGAGCAGTACTTC

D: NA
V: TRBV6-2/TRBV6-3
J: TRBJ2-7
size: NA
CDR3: CASIKTGLTFYEQYF
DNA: TGTGCCAGCATCAAAACGGGACTCACATTCTACGAGCAGTACTTC

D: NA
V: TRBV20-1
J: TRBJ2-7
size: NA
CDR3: CSARSLGTPHEQYF
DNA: TGCAGTGCTAGAAGCCTAGGGACACCCCACGAGCAGTACTTC

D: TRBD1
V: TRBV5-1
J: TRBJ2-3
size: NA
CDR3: CASSPSGQAPADTQYF
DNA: TGCGCCAGCAGCCCATCGGGACAGGCCCCCGCAGATACGCAGTATTTT

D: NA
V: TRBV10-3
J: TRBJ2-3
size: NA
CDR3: CAISESTVSTDTQYF
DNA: TGTGCCATCAGTGAGTCGACGGTTAGCACAGATACGCAGTATTTT

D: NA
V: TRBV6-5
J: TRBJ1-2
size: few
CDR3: CASSYRGGSSYGYTF
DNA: TGTGCCAGCAGTTACAGAGGCGGCAGCAGCTATGGCTACACCTTC

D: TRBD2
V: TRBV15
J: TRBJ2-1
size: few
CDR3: CATRLKTSGSYNEQFF
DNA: TGTGCCACGAGACTCAAAACTAGCGGATCCTACAATGAGCAGTTCTTC

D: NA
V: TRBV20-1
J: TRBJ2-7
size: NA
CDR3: CSAREGRESSYEQYF
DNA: TGCAGTGCTAGAGAGGGCAGGGAGAGCTCCTACGAGCAGTACTTC

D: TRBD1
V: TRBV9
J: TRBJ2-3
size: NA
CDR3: CASSAGQGPDTRYF
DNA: TGTGCCAGCAGCGCGGGACAGGGACCAGATACGCGGTATTTT

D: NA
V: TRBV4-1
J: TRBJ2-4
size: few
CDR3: CASSPRQVMAKNIQYF
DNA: TGCGCCAGCAGCCCCCGACAGGTCATGGCCAAAAACATTCAGTACTTC

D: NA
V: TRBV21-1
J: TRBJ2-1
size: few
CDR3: CASSKSPGQGNNEQFF
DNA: TGTGCCAGCAGCAAATCTCCGGGACAGGGGAACAATGAGCAGTTCTTC

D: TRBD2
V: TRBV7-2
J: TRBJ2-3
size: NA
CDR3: CASSPGLRYTDTQYF
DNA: TGTGCCAGCAGCCCGGGACTAAGGTACACAGATACGCAGTATTTT

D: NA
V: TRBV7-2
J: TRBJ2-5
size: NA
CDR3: CASSLGGVNQETQYF
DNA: TGTGCCAGCAGCTTAGGCGGGGTAAATCAAGAGACCCAGTACTTC

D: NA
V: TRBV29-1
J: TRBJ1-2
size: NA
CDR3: CSVEAESGYGYTF
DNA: TGCAGCGTTGAGGCCGAGTCTGGCTATGGCTACACCTTC

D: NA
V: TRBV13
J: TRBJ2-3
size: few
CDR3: CASLRDRSTDTQYF
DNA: TGTGCCAGCCTTAGGGATCGATCCACAGATACGCAGTATTTT

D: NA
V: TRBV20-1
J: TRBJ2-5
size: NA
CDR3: CSAPGASGSQETQYF
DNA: TGCAGTGCCCCGGGGGCTAGCGGCAGCCAAGAGACCCAGTACTTC

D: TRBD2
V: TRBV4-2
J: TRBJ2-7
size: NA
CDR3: CASSQRDGGRAFLGGYEQYF
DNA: TGTGCCAGCAGCCAGCGGGACGGCGGGAGGGCCTTTTTAGGGGGATACGAGCAGTACTTC

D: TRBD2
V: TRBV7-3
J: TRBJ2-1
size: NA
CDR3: CASSLEAGAGEQFF
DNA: TGTGCCAGCAGCTTAGAAGCGGGAGCGGGTGAGCAGTTCTTC

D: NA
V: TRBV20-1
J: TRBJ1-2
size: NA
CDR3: CSASNFRGGSNYGYTF
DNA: TGCAGTGCTAGTAATTTCAGGGGAGGCTCTAACTATGGCTACACCTTC

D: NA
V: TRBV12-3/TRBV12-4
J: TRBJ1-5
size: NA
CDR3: CASSLPDGQNQPQHF
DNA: TGTGCCAGCAGTTTACCGGACGGCCAGAACCAGCCCCAGCATTTT

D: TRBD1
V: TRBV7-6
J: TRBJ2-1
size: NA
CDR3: CASRAGTGVYNEQFF
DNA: TGTGCCAGCAGAGCCGGGACAGGGGTCTACAATGAGCAGTTCTTC

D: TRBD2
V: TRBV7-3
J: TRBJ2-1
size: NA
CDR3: CASSLRPSGGYNEQFF
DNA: TGTGCCAGCAGCTTAAGGCCTAGCGGGGGCTACAATGAGCAGTTCTTC

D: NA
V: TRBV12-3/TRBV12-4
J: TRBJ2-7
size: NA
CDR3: CASSVIAIEYEQYF
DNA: TGTGCCAGCAGTGTGATAGCGATCGAATACGAGCAGTACTTC

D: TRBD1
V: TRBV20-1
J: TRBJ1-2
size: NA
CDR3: CSARHRGLQYGYTF
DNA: TGCAGTGCTAGACACAGGGGGCTACAGTATGGCTACACCTTC

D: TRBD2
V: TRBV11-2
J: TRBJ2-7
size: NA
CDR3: CASTTGTSPYEQYF
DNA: TGTGCCAGCACGACCGGGACTAGTCCCTACGAGCAGTACTTC

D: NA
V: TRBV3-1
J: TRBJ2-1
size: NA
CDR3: CASSQAGPLGINEQFF
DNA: TGTGCCAGCAGCCAGGCGGGACCCCTGGGGATCAATGAGCAGTTCTTC

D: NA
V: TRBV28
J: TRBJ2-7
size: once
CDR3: CASSPPNRADEQYF
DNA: TGTGCCAGCAGTCCTCCGAACAGGGCGGACGAGCAGTACTTC

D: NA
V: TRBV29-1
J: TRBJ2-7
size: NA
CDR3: CSVAGREAYEQYF
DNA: TGCAGCGTTGCAGGTAGGGAGGCCTACGAGCAGTACTTC

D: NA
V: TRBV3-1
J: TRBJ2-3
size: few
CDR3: CASSPRVGFSTDTQYF
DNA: TGTGCCAGCAGCCCAAGGGTTGGTTTTAGCACAGATACGCAGTATTTT

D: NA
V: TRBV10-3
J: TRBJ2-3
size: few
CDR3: CAISRGSGAHRGSSTDTQYF
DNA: TGTGCCATCAGCCGGGGTAGCGGAGCCCATCGGGGTTCGAGCACAGATACGCAGTATTTT

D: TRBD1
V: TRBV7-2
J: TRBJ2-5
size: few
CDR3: CASSLVDRDQETQYF
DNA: TGTGCCAGCAGCTTAGTAGACAGGGATCAAGAGACCCAGTACTTC

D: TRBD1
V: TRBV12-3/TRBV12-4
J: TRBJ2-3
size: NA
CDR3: CASSFPAGGTDMQYF
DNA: TGTGCCAGCAGTTTCCCAGCAGGGGGCACAGATATGCAGTATTTT

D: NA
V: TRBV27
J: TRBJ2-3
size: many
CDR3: CASSRLARDTQYF
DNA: TGTGCCAGCAGTAGGCTAGCCCGGGATACGCAGTATTTT

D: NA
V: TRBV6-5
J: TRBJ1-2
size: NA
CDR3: CASSYLGDGNGYTF
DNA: TGTGCCAGCAGTTACCTCGGGGATGGGAATGGCTACACCTTC

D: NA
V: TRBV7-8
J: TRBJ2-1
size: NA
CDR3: CASSLARTYSYNEQFF
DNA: TGTGCCAGCAGCTTAGCGAGGACTTACTCCTACAATGAGCAGTTCTTC

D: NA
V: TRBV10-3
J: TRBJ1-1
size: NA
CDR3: CAIRAGTLNTEAFF
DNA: TGTGCCATCAGGGCCGGGACACTGAACACTGAAGCTTTCTTT

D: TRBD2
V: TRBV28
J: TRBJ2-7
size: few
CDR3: CASSELSSGVTYEQYF
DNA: TGTGCCAGCAGTGAACTCAGCAGCGGGGTAACCTACGAGCAGTACTTC